A single sample gave rise to the 30 T cell receptor beta chains below, sequenced in a study of tissue T cells after allogeneic stem cell transplantation (dated by TCRdb to between 2021 and 2022). Receptor amplification or capture employed the immunoSEQ multiplex PCR assay. In its TCRdb copy, this immuneACCESS table keeps in-frame sequences only and misses some clones. Where compared with another copy, unresolved V genes explain less than half of these, and the others have no known cause. The sample yields around 7,400 clones; around 62% were counted once. 0.6% to 0.9% of the sample comes from the top ten. The sequenced sample consisted of blood. Receptors were obtained from a female BALB/c mouse in good health. Mice of this line possess the MHC haplotype H2-d.

Details on this clone: Gene names follow the mouse nomenclature. With the read ending 1 residue before the CDR3 end, the germline J gene is used to fill in that end. This chain connects TRBV19 to TRBJ2-7; TRBD2 aligns across 11 bases. V was pared by 4 bases and J by 0 bases, with 3 bases of the junction left unmatched. Per the germline V gene, CDR1 is FNHDT and CDR2 is SITEND (reference sequence). The CDR3 is 15 residues long. The CDR3 loop is CASSPTGGASYEQYF. The covered CDR3 bases are TGTGCCAGCAGTCCTACTGGGGGGGCCTCCTATGAACAGTAC.

A remark on this clone: Gene names are the mouse ones. The read ends 1 residue before the CDR3 terminus; that terminus is restored from the germline J gene. This chain links TRBV2 with TRBJ2-7; TRBD1 might be the D (6 bases). CDR3 size: 14 residues. V was shortened by 0 bases and J by 0 bases, with 6 bases between the two germline ends. Germline CDR1 reads LGHNA; CDR2 reads YSYQKL. The sequenced CDR3 bases are TGTGCCAGCAGCCAAGACAGGGGCTCCTATGAACAGTAC. It is translated as CASSQDRGSYEQY. The entire CDR3 protein is CASSQDRGSYEQYF.

This clone was counted a single time. The genes are named according to mouse. The read comes to an end 1 residue before the CDR3 does, leaving the germline J gene to fill in the end. V and J are TRBV19 and TRBJ2-1, with 10 bases that match TRBD2. This CDR3 is 16 amino acids long. V lost 5 bases to trimming and J lost 1 base; unmatched junction nucleotides: 6. Germline lookup yields CDR1 FNHDT and CDR2 SITEND (reference sequence). The sequenced CDR3 bases are TGTGCCAGCAGCCCCAGGGACTGGGGAAACTATGCTGAGCAGTTC. Translation: CASSPRDWGNYAEQF. The whole CDR3 is CASSPRDWGNYAEQFF.

As concerns this clone: The genes and germline here are from mouse. The sequenced fragment ends 1 residue before the CDR3 boundary, so the rest is inferred from the germline J gene. The chain combines TRBV5 with TRBJ1-1; possibly TRBD1 for D (5 bases). The ends were cut back, 0 bases at V and 6 bases at J, with 5 bases in the middle. The CDR3 extends over 12 amino acids. Germline CDR1 and CDR2: LGHNA and YNLKQL (reference sequence). CDR3 region: CASSQDRAEVFF. The covered CDR3 bases are TGTGCCAGCAGCCAAGACAGGGCAGAAGTCTTC.

Comments on this clone: Gene names are mouse gene names. The sequenced fragment ends 1 residue before the CDR3 boundary, so the rest is inferred from the germline J gene. The chain has TRBV4 and TRBJ2-4, with D perhaps TRBD2 (6 bases). This CDR3 comprises 14 residues. Germline V gene lookup returns CDR1 LGHDT and CDR2 YNNKQL (reference sequence). V was trimmed by 4 bases and J by 1 base, leaving 9 bases between them. Partial CDR3 DNA: TGTGCCAGCAGCTCTCGGGGGGGTCAAAACACCTTGTAC. It specifies CASSSRGGQNTLY. The full-length CDR3 reads as CASSSRGGQNTLYF.

Note on this clone: The germline and genes are mouse ones. The read falls 1 residue short of the CDR3 end, and the missing part is taken from the germline J gene. V gene TRBV19 combines with J gene TRBJ2-3; the match to TRBD2 covers 8 bases. The V segment lost 6 bases and the J segment 1 base; nucleotides outside the gene matches: 4. This CDR3 is built from 14 residues. The germline CDR1 and CDR2 sequences are FNHDT and SITEND (reference sequence). The part of the CDR3 DNA that was read is TGTGCCAGCACGCTGGGGGGAGGTGCAGAAACGCTGTAT. Protein sequence: CASTLGGGAETLY. The full CDR3 sequence reads CASTLGGGAETLYF.

For this clone: Germline and genes: mouse. Coverage ceases 1 residue before the CDR3 finishes, and the germline J gene fills in the end. This rearrangement joins TRBV31 to TRBJ2-3, with 13 bases aligning to TRBD2. V trimming: 3 bases; J trimming: 0 bases; junction bases outside the gene matches: 3. Germline V CDR1 and CDR2: GKSSPN, SITVG. This CDR3 comprises 16 residues. The CDR3 protein is CAWSRDWGGSAETLYF. Partial CDR3 DNA: TGTGCCTGGAGCCGGGACTGGGGGGGGAGTGCAGAAACGCTGTAT.

A remark on this clone: These gene names are mouse names. The DNA ends 1 residue before the CDR3 does, and the rest of the CDR3 is filled in from the germline J gene. V is TRBV1 and J is TRBJ2-5, with TRBD2 matching over 9 bases. Germline V gene lookup returns CDR1 NSQYPW and CDR2 LRSPGD (reference sequence). The CDR3 runs to 14 residues. Trimming at V came to 1 base and at J to 4 bases, leaving 0 bases not matched to a gene. This CDR3 reads CTCSAGLGEDTQYF. The covered CDR3 bases are TGCACCTGCAGTGCAGGACTGGGGGAAGACACCCAGTAC.

Remarks on this clone: Mouse names are used for the genes. Coverage ceases 1 residue before the CDR3 finishes, and the germline J gene fills in the end. V gene TRBV2 combines with J gene TRBJ1-4; D is uncertain. Germline lookup yields CDR1 LGHNA and CDR2 YSYQKL. The CDR3 loop spans 16 amino acids. V was clipped by 0 bases and J by 3 bases, with 11 bases between them. The CDR3 is CASSQEGGKANERLFF. CDR3 DNA, as far as it was read: TGTGCCAGCAGCCAAGAAGGAGGGAAGGCCAACGAAAGATTATTT.

Remarks on this clone: Genes here carry mouse names. Read coverage stops 1 residue before the CDR3 terminus; the germline J gene supplies the remainder. The chain has TRBV4 and TRBJ1-1; 9 nucleotides agree with TRBD1. V dropped 3 bases and J dropped 10; count of bases not matched to a gene: 3. Germline CDR1 reads LGHDT; CDR2 reads YNNKQL (reference sequence). The CDR3 covers 12 residues. The part of the CDR3 DNA that was read is TGTGCCAGCAGCTATAGGACAGGGGCAGTCTTC. Translating it yields CASSYRTGAVF. The CDR3 in its entirety is CASSYRTGAVFF.

Points on this clone: Gene names denote mouse genes. CDR3 sequence: CASSQGQKKDTQYF. CDR3 DNA, as far as it was read: TGTGCCAGCAGCCAGGGACAGAAAAAAGACACCCAGTAC. The chain links TRBV2 to TRBJ2-5, with TRBD1 identical over 7 bases. The read ends 1 residue before the CDR3 terminus; that terminus is restored from the germline J gene. This CDR3 is built from 14 residues. Germline-derived CDR1 and CDR2 are LGHNA and YSYQKL. J was trimmed by 4 bases and V by 3 bases; bases with no gene match: 4.

About this clone itself: Mouse gene names and germline throughout. Read coverage stops 1 residue before the CDR3 terminus; the germline J gene supplies the remainder. V gene TRBV13-1 combines with J gene TRBJ1-1; no firm D call. CDR1 and CDR2 (germline): NSHNY, SYGAGN. The CDR3 has 11 amino acids. V shed 1 base and J shed 9 bases, with 7 bases lying between them. The CDR3 sequence is CASSDWQKVFF. CDR3 DNA, as far as it was read: TGTGCCAGCAGTGATTGGCAGAAAGTCTTC.

Worth noting for this clone: Gene names and germline match the mouse. The sequence runs out 1 residue before the end of the CDR3; the remainder is reconstructed from the germline J gene. This chain uses TRBV13-3 with TRBJ2-5; 14 nucleotides align to TRBD2. The trim removed 7 bases at V and 5 bases at J, leaving 9 bases unmatched. The CDR3 has 16 residues. Germline V gene data show CDR1 as NNHDY and CDR2 as SYVADS. CDR3 sequence reads: CASGTGGAPGGDTQYF. The DNA read from the CDR3 is TGTGCCAGCGGGACTGGGGGGGCGCCCGGTGGAGACACCCAGTAC.

This clone showed up just once. Mouse germline and gene names are used. The read ends 1 residue shy of where the CDR3 ends; the end is completed using the germline J gene. This chain joins TRBV5 and TRBJ2-5; TRBD2 matches 9 bases. With V trimmed by 4 bases and J by 3 bases, 2 bases remained unmatched. There are 14 residues in the CDR3. Germline V gives CDR1 LGHNA, CDR2 YNLKQL (reference sequence). CDR3 sequence reads: CASSPDWGQDTQYF. The DNA read from the CDR3 is TGTGCCAGCAGCCCCGACTGGGGGCAAGACACCCAGTAC.

This clone was seen a handful of times. Gene names follow the mouse nomenclature. The CDR3 end falls 1 residue outside the read, so it is completed with the germline J gene. V usage is TRBV31 and J usage is TRBJ1-4; 7 bases line up with TRBD1. V was clipped by 1 base and J by 4 bases; unmatched bases: 3. CDR3 length: 14 residues. Looked up from germline, CDR1 is GKSSPN and CDR2 is SITVG. CDR3 loop: CAWSRQGINERLFF. Incomplete CDR3 DNA: TGTGCCTGGAGTCGACAGGGAATCAACGAAAGATTATTT. Drawing the rest from reference TRBV31 and TRBJ1-4, the complete variable domain is AQTIHQWPVAEIKAVGSPLSLGCTIKGKSSPNLYWYWQATGGTLQQLFYSITVGQVESVVQLNLSASRPKDDQFILSTEKLLLSHSGFYLCAWSRQGINERLFFGHGTKLSVL.

To note about this clone: The genes are named according to mouse. The CDR3 protein is CAWSLGEQYF. The CDR3 bases that were read are TGTGCCTGGAGTCTGGGGGAACAGTAC. This chain connects TRBV31 to TRBJ2-7; D remains ambiguous. The read gets to within 1 residue of the CDR3 end, and the germline J gene fills in the rest. This CDR3 has 10 residues. Germline loops: CDR1 GKSSPN, CDR2 SITVG. The V gene lost 0 bases and the J gene lost 7 bases, with 4 bases spanning the gap.

Note on this clone: Mouse germline and gene names are used. The read is 1 residue too short to cover the CDR3 end, so that end is filled in from the germline J gene. V and J are TRBV13-2 and TRBJ2-4; 7 positions agree with TRBD2. This CDR3 contains 16 residues. CDR1 NNHNN and CDR2 SYGAGS come from the germline V gene (reference sequence). J gave up 0 bases and V 0 bases, and 4 bases lay outside the gene matches. The CDR3 spells CASGDAGTASQNTLYF. The covered CDR3 bases are TGTGCCAGCGGTGATGCTGGGACTGCTAGTCAAAACACCTTGTAC.

This clone was observed a few times. Gene names and germline refer to mouse. The DNA ends 1 residue before the CDR3 does, and the rest of the CDR3 is filled in from the germline J gene. V gene TRBV19 combines with J gene TRBJ1-5, with 7 bases identical to TRBD1. The CDR3 spans 13 residues. V shed 0 bases and J 6 bases; nucleotides not matched to a gene: 0. Germline V gives CDR1 FNHDT, CDR2 SITEND (reference sequence). The CDR3 DNA, read in part, is TGTGCCAGCAGTATAGCAGGGGGCCAGGCTCCGCTT. Translation: CASSIAGGQAPL. The full-length CDR3 reads as CASSIAGGQAPLF.

As concerns this clone: Genes and germline are mouse. The observed sequence ends 1 residue before the CDR3 terminus, with the missing tail filled in from the germline J gene. The chain links TRBV19 to TRBJ2-2; TRBD1 matches at 8 bases. The CDR3 contains 16 residues. The V and J ends lost 2 bases and 0 bases, in that order; junction bases with no gene match: 3. CDR1 and CDR2 from the germline V gene are FNHDT and SITEND (reference sequence). The CDR3 loop reads CASSIRGPANTGQLYF. The part of the CDR3 DNA that was read is TGTGCCAGCAGTATCAGGGGGCCGGCAAACACCGGGCAGCTCTAC.

Comments on this clone: The listed genes are named as in mouse. The observed sequence ends 1 residue before the CDR3 terminus, with the missing tail filled in from the germline J gene. This chain joins TRBV20 and TRBJ2-4; D is perhaps TRBD2 (5 bases). The CDR3 sequence is 12 residues long. Germline CDR1 and CDR2: GFQATS and STVNSAI. V was clipped by 1 base and J by 4 bases, with 6 bases between them. Partial CDR3 DNA: TGTGGTGCTAGGGTCTGGGAAAACACCTTGTAC. The encoded protein is CGARVWENTLY. The whole CDR3 protein is CGARVWENTLYF.

As regards this clone: The gene names here belong to mouse. The read ends 1 residue before the CDR3 terminus; that terminus is restored from the germline J gene. J is TRBJ1-2 and V is TRBV13-3; D uncertain. V lost 2 bases, J lost 1 base, and 6 bases lay in between. CDR1 and CDR2 from the germline V gene are NNHDY and SYVADS. The CDR3 covers 13 residues. The CDR3 sequence: CASSDNRNSDYTF. CDR3 DNA (partial): TGTGCCAGCAGTGACAACAGAAACTCCGACTACACC.

About this clone: Gene names refer to mouse genes. The CDR3 end is not reached by the read, which stops 1 residue before it; the germline J gene fills it in. The gene calls are TRBV29 and TRBJ1-4, with D maybe TRBD1 (6 bases). The germline V and J ends were trimmed by 2 bases and 0 bases, with 13 bases remaining between them. The CDR3 has 17 residues. The germline V gene has CDR1 MSHET and CDR2 SYDVDS. The CDR3 loop is CASSLKGHPISNERLFF. The part of the CDR3 DNA that was read is TGTGCTAGCAGTTTAAAGGGACACCCGATTTCCAACGAAAGATTATTT.

Turning to this clone: Gene names and germline match the mouse. The read terminates 1 residue before the CDR3 end, so the remaining end is supplied by the germline J gene. The J gene is TRBJ1-4, the V gene TRBV5, with D uncertain. This CDR3 has 15 residues. Looked up from germline, CDR1 is LGHNA and CDR2 is YNLKQL (reference sequence). V lost 0 bases to trimming and J lost 1 base, with 6 bases between them. This chain's CDR3 is CASSQDWGSNERLFF. The part of the CDR3 DNA that was read is TGTGCCAGCAGCCAAGATTGGGGTTCCAACGAAAGATTATTT.

Comment on this clone: Gene names follow the mouse nomenclature. The read terminates 1 residue before the CDR3 end, so the remaining end is supplied by the germline J gene. J is TRBJ1-1 and V is TRBV13-1; maybe TRBD1 (6 bases). The germline CDR1 and CDR2 sequences are NSHNY and SYGAGN. This CDR3 spans 12 amino acids. Trimming removed 2 bases at V and 9 bases at J, with 11 bases between. The CDR3 sequence is CASSEARDKVFF. The covered CDR3 bases are TGTGCCAGCAGTGAGGCCAGGGACAAAGTCTTC.

This clone was seen a single time. The gene names here belong to mouse. The read halts 1 residue ahead of the CDR3 end, with the missing end drawn from the germline J gene. The chain joins TRBV2 to TRBJ2-5, with a possible D match to TRBD1 (5 bases). Deletions cut 0 bases from V and 5 bases from J, with 9 bases between. The CDR3 loop spans 14 amino acids. Germline CDR1 LGHNA, CDR2 YSYQKL. CDR3: CASSQEAGPDTQYF. The sequenced CDR3 bases are TGTGCCAGCAGCCAAGAGGCAGGGCCAGACACCCAGTAC.

On this clone itself: The genes are named according to mouse. Coverage ceases 1 residue before the CDR3 finishes, and the germline J gene fills in the end. The chain carries TRBV13-1 and TRBJ1-1; possible D gene TRBD1, 5 bases. V gave up 2 bases and J gave up 3 bases, with 8 bases separating them. The CDR3 extends over 13 amino acids. Germline V lookup: CDR1 NSHNY, CDR2 SYGAGN. The DNA read from the CDR3 is TGTGCCAGCAGTGAGAGGGACGACACAGAAGTCTTC. Translating gives CASSERDDTEVF. The whole CDR3 is CASSERDDTEVFF.

To note about this clone: The gene symbols are mouse symbols. The read is 1 residue too short to cover the CDR3 end, so that end is filled in from the germline J gene. The chain recombines TRBV13-3 with TRBJ2-5; 7 bases are shared with TRBD2. V lost 2 bases to trimming and J lost 2 bases; unmatched junction nucleotides: 2. Germline V gives CDR1 NNHDY, CDR2 SYVADS. The CDR3 contains 14 residues. The DNA read from the CDR3 is TGTGCCAGCAGTGAGGGGGGGGTCCAAGACACCCAGTAC. This sequence encodes CASSEGGVQDTQY. The entire CDR3 reads CASSEGGVQDTQYF. The full variable domain, its missing parts supplied by reference TRBV13-3 and TRBJ2-5, is EAAVTQSPRSKVAVTGGKVTLSCHQTNNHDYMYWYRQDTGHGLRLIHYSYVADSTEKGDIPDGYKASRPSQENFSLILELASLSQTAVYFCASSEGGVQDTQYFGPGTRLLVL.

Points on this clone: Gene names refer to mouse genes. The missing CDR3 end, 1 residue past where the read stops, is filled in from the germline J gene. The chain recombines TRBV13-2 with TRBJ2-5; 7 nucleotides agree with TRBD1. Losses at the gene ends were 2 bases for V and 3 bases for J; bases not matched to a gene: 3. This CDR3 has 14 amino acids. The germline CDR1 and CDR2 sequences are NNHNN and SYGAGS (reference sequence). Incomplete CDR3 DNA: TGTGCCAGCGGTGAGACAGGGAAACAAGACACCCAGTAC. It encodes CASGETGKQDTQY. The full CDR3 reads CASGETGKQDTQYF.

A word on this clone: Gene names are mouse gene names. The CDR3 goes on 1 residue after the read ends, and that part is filled in from the germline J gene. The chain combines TRBV13-2 with TRBJ2-7; D may be TRBD1 (6 bases). This CDR3 is built from 12 residues. Trimming left V 6 bases short and J 4 bases short, with 11 bases between. CDR1 is NNHNN and CDR2 is SYGAGS in the germline V gene (reference sequence). CDR3: CASVRDTYEQYF. Partial CDR3 DNA: TGTGCCAGCGTTCGGGACACTTATGAACAGTAC.

Note on this clone: The gene symbols are mouse symbols. The CDR3 protein is CASSQAAEQFF. CDR3 DNA, as far as it was read: TGTGCCAGCAGCCAAGCTGCTGAGCAGTTC. The chain joins TRBV2 to TRBJ2-1; D unclear. The read halts 1 residue ahead of the CDR3 end, with the missing end drawn from the germline J gene. V lost 1 base and J 6 bases, leaving 1 base between the germline ends. The germline V gene encodes CDR1 LGHNA and CDR2 YSYQKL. CDR3 size: 11 residues.